Each of the 3 T cell receptor beta chains below was sequenced from the same sample in a study of control samples from healthy donors and cancer patients. The repertoire was sequenced with immunoSEQ multiplex PCR; TCRdb's copy has only in-frame clones and lacks some. The table shows 130,000 or so clones, with more than 75% occurring only once. The sequencing sample was made of blood. All receptors come from a middle-aged man in good health.

This rearrangement joins TRBV19 to TRBJ1-2; D remains ambiguous. There are 14 residues in the CDR3. V was shortened by 1 base and J by 0 bases, with 6 bases between the two germline ends. CDR1 and CDR2 from the germline V gene are LNHDA and SQIVND (reference sequence). The CDR3 nucleotides read TGTGCCAGTAGTATAGGGAGATCTAACTATGGCTACACCTTC. Residues: CASSIGRSNYGYTF.

The chain couples TRBV6-2 or TRBV6-3 to TRBJ1-5, with D unresolved. Germline CDR1 is MNHEY and CDR2 is SVGEGT. Trimming took 4 bases from V and 4 from J, leaving 14 bases between them. This CDR3 spans 15 amino acids. This CDR3 is CASSSDRVTNQPQHF. CDR3 nucleotide sequence: TGTGCCAGCAGTTCAGATAGGGTTACGAATCAGCCCCAGCATTTT.

The V gene is TRBV4-3, the J gene TRBJ1-4; no firm D call. Per germline, CDR1 LGHNA and CDR2 YSLEER. V was pared by 3 bases and J by 2 bases, with 16 bases between. The CDR3 extends over 17 amino acids. DNA for the CDR3: TGCGCCAGCAGCCACAGGACTCCCGGAGTCACTAATGAAAAACTGTTTTTT. This sequence encodes CASSHRTPGVTNEKLFF.